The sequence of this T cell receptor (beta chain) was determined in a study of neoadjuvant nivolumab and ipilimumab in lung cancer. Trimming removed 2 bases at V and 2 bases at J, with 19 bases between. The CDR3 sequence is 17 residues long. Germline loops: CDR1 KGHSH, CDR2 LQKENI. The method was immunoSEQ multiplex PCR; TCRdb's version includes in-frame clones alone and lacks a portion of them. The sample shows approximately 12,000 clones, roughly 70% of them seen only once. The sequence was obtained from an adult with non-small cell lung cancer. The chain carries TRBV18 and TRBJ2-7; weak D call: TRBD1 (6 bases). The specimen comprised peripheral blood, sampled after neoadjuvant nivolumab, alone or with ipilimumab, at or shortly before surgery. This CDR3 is CASSPNGGNRATYEQYF. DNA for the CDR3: TGTGCCAGCTCACCAAACGGTGGTAACAGGGCCACCTACGAGCAGTACTTC. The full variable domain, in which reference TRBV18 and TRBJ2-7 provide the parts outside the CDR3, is NAGVMQNPRHLVRRRGQEARLRCSPMKGHSHVYWYRQLPEEGLKFMVYLQKENIIDESGMPKERFSAEFPKEGPSILRIQQVVRGDSAAYFCASSPNGGNRATYEQYFGPGTRLTVT.